These 4 T cell receptor beta chains originate from one sample sequenced in a study of blood T cell repertoires in COVID-19. Sequencing used immunoSEQ multiplex PCR; TCRdb keeps in-frame clones, though not all of them. The sample includes over 300,000 clones, 90% seen only once; the top ten take roughly 6.8%. The specimen sequenced was peripheral blood. The source of these receptors is a man aged 18 to 35 with active or convalescent COVID-19.

The chain couples TRBV4-1 to TRBJ1-5; D might be TRBD1 (5 bases). Germline loops: CDR1 MGHRA, CDR2 YSYEKL. CDR3 size: 13 residues. V gave up 7 bases and J gave up 6 bases, with 13 bases separating them. The CDR3 sequence is CASTLVQGQPQHF. The CDR3 DNA sequence: TGCGCCAGCACCCTCGTGCAGGGTCAGCCCCAGCATTTT.

This clone is a singleton in its sample. The chain joins TRBV6-4 to TRBJ1-5; D is uncertain. Looked up from germline, CDR1 is MRHNA and CDR2 is SNTAGT. V lost 5 bases to trimming and J lost 7 bases, with 15 bases between them. This CDR3 is built from 14 residues. The CDR3 loop is CASSTSGGGQPQHF. The CDR3 nucleotides read TGTGCCAGCAGTACCTCGGGTGGCGGACAGCCCCAGCATTTT.

The chain uses TRBV12-3 or TRBV12-4 and TRBJ1-1, with a weak D call TRBD1 (6 bases). V was pared by 7 bases and J by 3 bases, with 9 bases between. CDR3 length: 12 residues. This CDR3 reads CASIQGYTEAFF. In nucleotides, the CDR3 is TGTGCCAGCATCCAGGGGTACACTGAAGCTTTCTTT.

This clone has just one count. This chain links TRBV7-2 with TRBJ2-7, with TRBD1 matching 7 bases. Germline values: CDR1 SGHTA, CDR2 FQGNSA. The CDR3 is 15 amino acids. Trimming took 5 bases from V and 0 from J; bases not matched to a gene: 7. CDR3 loop: CASSTRQGSSYEQYF. The DNA of the CDR3 is TGTGCCAGCAGCACGAGACAGGGTAGCTCCTACGAGCAGTACTTC.